This TCR beta chain stems from a study of radiation and T cells in renal cell carcinoma. CDR1 LNHDA and CDR2 SQIVND come from the germline V gene (reference sequence). Trimming at V came to 5 bases and at J to 1 base, leaving 9 bases not matched to a gene. There are 16 residues in the CDR3. Time point denoted: baseline pretreatment blood. The treatment is: 15 Gy SBRT to primary tumor, nephrectomy 4 weeks later. Serial blood draws occurred at baseline and 2 and 4 weeks post-SBRT. Profiling relied on immunoSEQ multiplex PCR, and the TCRdb table lists in-frame clones only, not all of them. The sample records about 59,000 clones, 78% being singletons. On this clone itself: Its target is unknown.

Overall study findings and caveats: Pretreatment tumor biopsies were lacking, so baseline clonotypes are unknown. From baseline, blood top tumor clonotypes peaked at 2 weeks post-radiation.

The sequence came from a man aged 60-69 years with renal cell carcinoma. The sample was blood, taken from a patient whose treatment included radiotherapy and nephrectomy. The rearrangement uses TRBV19 and TRBJ1-2; the match to TRBD1 covers 8 bases. CDR3 amino acids: CASSAPGQANNYGYTF. CDR3 bases: TGTGCCAGTAGTGCCCCGGGACAGGCGAATAACTATGGCTACACCTTC.